This T cell receptor (beta chain) was profiled in a study of regulatory T cells in long-lasting Graves disease. Across the study: Newly diagnosed Graves' patients took antithyroid drugs under 3 months.

This clonotype was counted many times. Indicated time point: newly diagnosed GD, antithyroid drugs for less than 3 months. PBMC-extracted RNA yielded the TCR library. The germline V gene has CDR1 SGHRS and CDR2 YFSETQ. There are 15 residues in the CDR3. The V gene lost 5 bases and the J gene lost 1 base, with 14 bases spanning the gap. The authors built TCR beta libraries using iRepertoire HTBI primers and Arm-PCR of CDR3 regions. TCRdb called the multiplex PCR reads again in MiXCR, with one record for every CDR3 protein. The data show 350,000 to 450,000 distinct CDR3 sequences, approximately 12% seen once. These data also formed part of another study, on T cells in Graves' hyperthyroidism and ophthalmopathy.

The material was peripheral blood mononuclear cells (PBMCs), obtained at new diagnosis, from a patient treated with antithyroid drugs. The source of this sequence is a young woman with Graves disease. The chain has TRBV5-1 and TRBJ2-3, with TRBD1 as a possible D gene (5 bases). The CDR3 reads CASSLTGVGTDTQYF. The CDR3 nucleotides are TGCGCCAGCAGTCTCACAGGCGTGGGCACAGATACGCAGTATTTT.